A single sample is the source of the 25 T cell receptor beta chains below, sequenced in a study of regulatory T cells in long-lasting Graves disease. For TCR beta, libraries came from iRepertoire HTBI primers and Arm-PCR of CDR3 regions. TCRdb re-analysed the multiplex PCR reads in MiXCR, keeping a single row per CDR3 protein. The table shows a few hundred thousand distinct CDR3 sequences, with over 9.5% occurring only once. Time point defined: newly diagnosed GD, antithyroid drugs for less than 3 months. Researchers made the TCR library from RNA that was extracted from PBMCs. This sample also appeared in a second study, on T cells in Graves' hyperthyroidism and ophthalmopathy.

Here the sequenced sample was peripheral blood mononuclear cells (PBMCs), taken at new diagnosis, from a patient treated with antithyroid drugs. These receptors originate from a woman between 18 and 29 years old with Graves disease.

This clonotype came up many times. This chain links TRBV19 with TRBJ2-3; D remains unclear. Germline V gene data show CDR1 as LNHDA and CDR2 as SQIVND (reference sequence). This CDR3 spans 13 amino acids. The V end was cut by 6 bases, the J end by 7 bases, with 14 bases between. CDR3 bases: TGTGCCAGTAGCCTACCAAATGGGTATACGCAGTATTTT. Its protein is CASSLPNGYTQYF.

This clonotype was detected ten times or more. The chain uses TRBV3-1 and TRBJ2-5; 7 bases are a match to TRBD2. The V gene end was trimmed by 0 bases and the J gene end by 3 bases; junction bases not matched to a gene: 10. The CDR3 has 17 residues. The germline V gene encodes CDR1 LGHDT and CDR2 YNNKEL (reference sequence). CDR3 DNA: TGTGCCAGCAGCCAAGAGCCTGGACTAGTTGCCAAAGAGACCCAGTACTTC. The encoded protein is CASSQEPGLVAKETQYF.

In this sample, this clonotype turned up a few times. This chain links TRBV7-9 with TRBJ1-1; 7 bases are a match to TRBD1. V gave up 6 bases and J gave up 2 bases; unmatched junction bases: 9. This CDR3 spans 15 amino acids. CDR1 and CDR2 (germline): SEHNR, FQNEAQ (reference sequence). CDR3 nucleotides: TGTGCCAGCAGGCTTATGGGGACAGTTAACACTGAAGCTTTCTTT. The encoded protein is CASRLMGTVNTEAFF.

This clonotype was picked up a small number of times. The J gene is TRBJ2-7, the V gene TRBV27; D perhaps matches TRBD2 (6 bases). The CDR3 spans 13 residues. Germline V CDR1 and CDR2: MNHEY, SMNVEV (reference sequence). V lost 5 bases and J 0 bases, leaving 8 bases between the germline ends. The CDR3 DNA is TGTGCCAGCAGTACCGGGAGCTCCTACGAGCAGTACGTC. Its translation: CASSTGSSYEQYV.

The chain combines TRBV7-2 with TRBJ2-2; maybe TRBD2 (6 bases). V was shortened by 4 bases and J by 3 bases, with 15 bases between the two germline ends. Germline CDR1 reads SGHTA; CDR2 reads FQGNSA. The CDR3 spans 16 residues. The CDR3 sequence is CASSSRGGGDTGELFF. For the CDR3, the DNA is TGTGCCAGCAGCTCTCGTGGGGGAGGTGACACCGGGGAGCTGTTTTTT.

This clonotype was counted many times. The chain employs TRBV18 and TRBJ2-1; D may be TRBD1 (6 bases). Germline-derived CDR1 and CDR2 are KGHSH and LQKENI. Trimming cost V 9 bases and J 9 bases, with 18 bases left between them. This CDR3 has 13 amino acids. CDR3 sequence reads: CARFGQPKSEQFF. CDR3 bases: TGTGCCAGATTTGGACAGCCAAAGTCTGAGCAGTTCTTC.

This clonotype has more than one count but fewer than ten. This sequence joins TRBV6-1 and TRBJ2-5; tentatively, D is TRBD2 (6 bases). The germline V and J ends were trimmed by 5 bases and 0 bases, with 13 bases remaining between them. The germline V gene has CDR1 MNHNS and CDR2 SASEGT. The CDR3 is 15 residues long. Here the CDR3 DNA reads TGTGCCAGCAGTCCACTAGCAAAATACCAAGAGACCCAGTACTTC. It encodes CASSPLAKYQETQYF.

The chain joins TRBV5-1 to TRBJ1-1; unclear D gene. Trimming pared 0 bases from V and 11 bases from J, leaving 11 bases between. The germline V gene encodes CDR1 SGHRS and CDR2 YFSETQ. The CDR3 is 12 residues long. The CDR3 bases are TGCGCCAGCAGCTTGGACTCCGTCGGTGCTTTCTTT. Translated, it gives CASSLDSVGAFF.

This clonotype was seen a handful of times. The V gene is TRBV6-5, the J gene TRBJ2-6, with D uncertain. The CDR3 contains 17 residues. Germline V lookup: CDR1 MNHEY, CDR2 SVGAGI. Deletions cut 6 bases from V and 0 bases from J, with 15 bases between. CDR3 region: CASRYHSVISGANVLTF. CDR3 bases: TGTGCCAGCAGATACCATTCGGTGATCTCTGGGGCCAACGTCCTGACTTTC.

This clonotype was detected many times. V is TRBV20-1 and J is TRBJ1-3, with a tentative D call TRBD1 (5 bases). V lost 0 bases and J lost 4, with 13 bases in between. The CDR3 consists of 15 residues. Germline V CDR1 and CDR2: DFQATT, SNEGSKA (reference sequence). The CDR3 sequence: CSARDPRGSGNTIYF. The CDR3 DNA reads TGCAGTGCTAGAGACCCGCGGGGCAGCGGAAACACCATATATTTT.

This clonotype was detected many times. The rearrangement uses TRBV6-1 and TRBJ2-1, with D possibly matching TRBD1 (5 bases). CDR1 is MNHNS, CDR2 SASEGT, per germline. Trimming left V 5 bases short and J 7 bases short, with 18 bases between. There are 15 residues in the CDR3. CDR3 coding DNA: TGTGCCAGCAGTCGACAGTTTAAGAGTGGTAATGAGCAGTTCTTC. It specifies CASSRQFKSGNEQFF.

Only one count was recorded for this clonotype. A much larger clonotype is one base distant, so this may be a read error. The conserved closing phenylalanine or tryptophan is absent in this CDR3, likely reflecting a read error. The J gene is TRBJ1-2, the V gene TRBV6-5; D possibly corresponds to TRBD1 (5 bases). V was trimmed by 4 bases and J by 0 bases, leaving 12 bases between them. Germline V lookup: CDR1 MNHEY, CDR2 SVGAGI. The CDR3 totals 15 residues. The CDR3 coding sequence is TGTGCCAGCAGTTCTAGTTGGGGGTCTAACTATGGCTACACCTCC. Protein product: CASSSSWGSNYGYTS.

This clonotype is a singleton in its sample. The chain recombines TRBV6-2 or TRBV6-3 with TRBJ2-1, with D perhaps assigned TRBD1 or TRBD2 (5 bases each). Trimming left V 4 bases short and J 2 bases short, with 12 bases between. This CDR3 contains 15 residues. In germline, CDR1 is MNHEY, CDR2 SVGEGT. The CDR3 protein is CASSFGVGAYNEQFF. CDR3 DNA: TGTGCCAGCAGTTTCGGGGTGGGGGCCTACAATGAGCAGTTCTTC.

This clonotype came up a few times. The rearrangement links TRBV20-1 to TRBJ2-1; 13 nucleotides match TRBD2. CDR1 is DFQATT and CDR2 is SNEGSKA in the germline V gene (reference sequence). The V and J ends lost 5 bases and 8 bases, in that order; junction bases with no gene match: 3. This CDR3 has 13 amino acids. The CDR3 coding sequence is TGCAGTGCTGGGACTAGCGGGAACGATGAGCAGTTCTTC. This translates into CSAGTSGNDEQFF.

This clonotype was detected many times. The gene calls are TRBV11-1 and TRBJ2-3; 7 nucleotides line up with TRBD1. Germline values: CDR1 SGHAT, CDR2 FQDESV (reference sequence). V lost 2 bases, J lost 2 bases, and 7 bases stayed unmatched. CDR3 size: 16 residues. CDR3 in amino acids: CASSLTPGQITDTQYF. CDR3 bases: TGTGCCAGCAGCTTAACGCCGGGACAGATCACAGATACGCAGTATTTT.

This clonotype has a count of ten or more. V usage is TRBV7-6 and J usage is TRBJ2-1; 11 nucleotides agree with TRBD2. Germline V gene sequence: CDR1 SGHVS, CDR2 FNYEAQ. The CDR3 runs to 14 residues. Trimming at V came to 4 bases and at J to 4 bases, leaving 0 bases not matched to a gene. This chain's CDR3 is CASSWTSGYNEQFF. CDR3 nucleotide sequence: TGTGCCAGCAGCTGGACTAGCGGGTACAATGAGCAGTTCTTC.

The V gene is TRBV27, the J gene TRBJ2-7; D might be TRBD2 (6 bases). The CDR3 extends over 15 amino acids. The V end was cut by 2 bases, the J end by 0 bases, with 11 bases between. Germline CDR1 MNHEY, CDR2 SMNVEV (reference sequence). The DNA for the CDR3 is TGTGCCAGCAGTTTAGGCGCGGGGTACTCCTACGAGCAGTACTTC. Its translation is CASSLGAGYSYEQYF.

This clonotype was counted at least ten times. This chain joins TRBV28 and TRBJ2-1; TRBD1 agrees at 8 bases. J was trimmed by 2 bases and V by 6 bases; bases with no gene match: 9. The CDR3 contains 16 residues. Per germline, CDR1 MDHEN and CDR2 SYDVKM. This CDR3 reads CASSPGGESPYNEQFF. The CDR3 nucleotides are TGTGCCAGCAGCCCAGGGGGCGAGAGCCCCTACAATGAGCAGTTCTTC.

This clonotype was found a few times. The CDR3 coding sequence is TGTGCCAGCAGCGTAGGTTCACGGAACACCGGGGAGCTGTTTTTT. This gives the protein CASSVGSRNTGELFF. The rearrangement joins TRBV9 to TRBJ2-2; no reliable D call. The V and J ends lost 0 bases and 1 base respectively, with 7 bases between them. Per the germline V gene, CDR1 is SGDLS and CDR2 is YYNGEE. The CDR3 contains 15 residues.

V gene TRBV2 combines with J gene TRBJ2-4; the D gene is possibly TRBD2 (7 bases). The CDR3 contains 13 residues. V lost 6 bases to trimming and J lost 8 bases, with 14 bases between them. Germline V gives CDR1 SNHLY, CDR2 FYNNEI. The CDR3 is CASRTGGGDIQYF. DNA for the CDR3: TGTGCCAGCAGGACAGGTGGGGGGGACATTCAGTACTTC.

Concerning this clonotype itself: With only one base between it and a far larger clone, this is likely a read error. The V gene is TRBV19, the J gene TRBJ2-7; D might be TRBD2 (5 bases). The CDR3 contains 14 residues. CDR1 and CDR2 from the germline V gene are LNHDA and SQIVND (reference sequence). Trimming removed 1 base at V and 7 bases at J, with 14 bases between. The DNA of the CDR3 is TGTGCCAGTAGTATAGGCGTCTTTAGCGATGAGCAGTACTTC. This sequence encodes CASSIGVFSDEQYF.

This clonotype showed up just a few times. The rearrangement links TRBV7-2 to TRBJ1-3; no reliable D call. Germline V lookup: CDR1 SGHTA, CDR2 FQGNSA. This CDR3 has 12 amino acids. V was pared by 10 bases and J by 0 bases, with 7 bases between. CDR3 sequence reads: CATKPSGNTIYF. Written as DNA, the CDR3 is TGTGCCACCAAACCCTCTGGAAACACCATATATTTT. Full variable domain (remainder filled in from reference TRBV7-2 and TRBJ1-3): GAGVSQSPSNKVTEKGKDVELRCDPISGHTALYWYRQSLGQGLEFLIYFQGNSAPDKSGLPSDRFSAERTGGSVSTLTIQRTQQEDSAVYLCATKPSGNTIYFGEGSWLTVV.

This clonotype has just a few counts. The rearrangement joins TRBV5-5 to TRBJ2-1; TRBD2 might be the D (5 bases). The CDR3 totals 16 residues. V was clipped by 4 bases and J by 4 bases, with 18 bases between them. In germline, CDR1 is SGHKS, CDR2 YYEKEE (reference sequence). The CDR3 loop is CASSRGPLVSYNEQFF. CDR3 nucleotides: TGTGCCAGCAGCCGCGGGCCTCTAGTCTCTTACAATGAGCAGTTCTTC.

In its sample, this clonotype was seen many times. The CDR3 DNA sequence: TGTGCCACCAGTGATATCGGGACAGGTTCTGCTGGGGAGACCCAGTACTTC. It encodes CATSDIGTGSAGETQYF. This sequence joins TRBV24-1 and TRBJ2-5; 8 bases match TRBD1. Trimming at V came to 3 bases and at J to 5 bases, leaving 13 bases not matched to a gene. There are 17 residues in the CDR3. CDR1 KGHDR and CDR2 SFDVKD come from the germline V gene.

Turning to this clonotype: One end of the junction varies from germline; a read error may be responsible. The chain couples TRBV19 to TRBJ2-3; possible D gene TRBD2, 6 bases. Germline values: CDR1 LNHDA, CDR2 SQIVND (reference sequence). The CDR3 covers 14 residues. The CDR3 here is CVSSIVGGADTQYF. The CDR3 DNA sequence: TGTGTCAGTAGTATAGTCGGCGGGGCAGATACGCAGTATTTT. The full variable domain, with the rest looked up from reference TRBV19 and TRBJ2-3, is DGGITQSPKYLFRKEGQNVTLSCEQNLNHDAMYWYRQDPGQGLRLIYYSQIVNDFQKGDIAEGYSVSREKKESFPLTVTSAQKNPTAFYLCVSSIVGGADTQYFGPGTRLTVL.